A single sample gave rise to the 20 T cell receptor beta chains below, sequenced in a study of blood T cell repertoires in COVID-19. Sequenced by immunoSEQ multiplex PCR; TCRdb stores in-frame clones only, minus some. The sample includes 380,000 or so clones, approximately 91% of them seen just once. Sequencing used PBMCs or T cells enriched from blood (not recorded which). The receptors were sampled from a woman in her thirties or forties with acute COVID-19.

The gene calls are TRBV29-1 and TRBJ1-4; 7 nucleotides match TRBD1. Germline values: CDR1 SQVTM, CDR2 ANQGSEA. V trimming: 7 bases; J trimming: 10 bases; junction bases outside the gene matches: 15. The CDR3 loop spans 14 amino acids. CDR3 DNA: TGCAGCGCCGCAATGACTCGGGACAGCATAAAACTGTTTTTT. It is translated as CSAAMTRDSIKLFF.

This clone is a singleton in its sample. V usage is TRBV24-1 and J usage is TRBJ2-3; 8 bases agree with TRBD2. V lost 4 bases to trimming and J lost 3 bases; unmatched junction nucleotides: 5. This CDR3 has 15 amino acids. Germline V gene sequence: CDR1 KGHDR, CDR2 SFDVKD. The CDR3 DNA is TGTGCCACCAGTGAGGCGGGGGGTGGTACAGATACGCAGTATTTT. Translating it yields CATSEAGGGTDTQYF.

The rearrangement uses TRBV6-5 and TRBJ1-2; 9 positions agree with TRBD1. Per germline, CDR1 MNHEY and CDR2 SVGAGI. Germline trimming cut 6 bases from V and 8 bases from J; bases unmatched to any gene: 7. CDR3 length equals 13 residues. CDR3 sequence reads: CASSKGQGGGYTF. In nucleotides, the CDR3 is TGTGCCAGCAGCAAGGGACAGGGCGGGGGCTACACCTTC.

The J gene is TRBJ1-1, the V gene TRBV30, with D unresolved. The germline CDR1 and CDR2 sequences are GTSNPN and SVGIG (reference sequence). The CDR3 is 13 amino acids. Between the trimmed V and J ends, which lost 2 bases and 3 bases, there was a span of 10 bases. The CDR3 DNA reads as TGTGCCTGGAGTTCGGCGGCATACACTGAAGCTTTCTTT. Its translation: CAWSSAAYTEAFF.

Details on this clone: The junction shows a germline mismatch at one end, possibly a read error. V usage is TRBV5-1 and J usage is TRBJ2-3; 7 bases are shared with TRBD1. The V gene's germline CDR1 is SGHRS and CDR2 YFSETQ. This CDR3 contains 15 residues. CDR3 amino acids: CVSSLKTGSTDTQYF. For the CDR3, the DNA is TGCGTCAGCAGCCTAAAGACAGGGAGCACAGATACGCAGTATTTT.

The V and J genes are TRBV7-2 and TRBJ2-1; 7 nucleotides agree with TRBD1. The CDR3 has 15 residues. Per germline, CDR1 SGHTA and CDR2 FQGNSA. The trim removed 2 bases at V and 3 bases at J, leaving 4 bases unmatched. CDR3 DNA: TGTGCCAGCAGCTTATTTGGACAGGACTACAATGAGCAGTTCTTC. It yields the protein CASSLFGQDYNEQFF. Full variable domain (outside the CDR3, taken from reference TRBV7-2 and TRBJ2-1): GAGVSQSPSNKVTEKGKDVELRCDPISGHTALYWYRQSLGQGLEFLIYFQGNSAPDKSGLPSDRFSAERTGGSVSTLTIQRTQQEDSAVYLCASSLFGQDYNEQFFGPGTRLTVL.

This clone was detected only a few times. This sequence joins TRBV10-3 and TRBJ1-2, with TRBD1 identical over 9 bases. V trimming: 10 bases; J trimming: 4 bases; junction bases outside the gene matches: 10. Germline lookup yields CDR1 ENHRY and CDR2 SYGVKD. The CDR3 spans 14 residues. The DNA of the CDR3 is TGTGCCAGCAGGGACAGGGCCATTGGCTATGGCTACACCTTC. Protein sequence: CASRDRAIGYGYTF.

This clone was detected once. The V and J genes are TRBV3-1 (or the pseudogene TRBV3-2) and TRBJ2-3; tentative D call: TRBD2 (6 bases). Germline V gene sequence: CDR1 LGHDT, CDR2 YNNKEL (reference sequence). The CDR3 is 15 residues long. The V and J ends lost 4 bases and 4 bases respectively, with 15 bases between them. CDR3 in DNA: TGTGCCAGCAGCCGAAGGGACTTAGTCCCAGATACGCAGTATTTT. It specifies CASSRRDLVPDTQYF.

This clone was found once. The V call is TRBV5-4, the J call TRBJ2-1; TRBD2 agrees at 7 bases. The junction had 8 bases not matched to a gene; V was cut back by 4 bases and J by 4 bases. The CDR3 extends over 15 amino acids. From germline, CDR1 is SGHNT and CDR2 YYREEE (reference sequence). The CDR3 loop is CASSDSGTNYNEQFF. The DNA for the CDR3 is TGTGCCAGCAGCGACTCCGGGACTAATTACAATGAGCAGTTCTTC.

This clone came up a few times. The J gene is TRBJ1-5, the V gene TRBV21-1; TRBD1, the table's D call, was not compared with the DNA. TRBV21-1 is noted as a pseudogene. The length of the CDR3 is 19 residues. The CDR3 nucleotides read TGTGCCAGCAGCAAGGGGGGACAGGGGGCGCTTGTTAGCAATCAGCCCCAGCATTTT. This translates into CASSKGGQGALVSNQPQHF.

The V gene is TRBV24-1, the J gene TRBJ2-6, with D perhaps matching TRBD2 (5 bases). Germline V CDR1 and CDR2: KGHDR, SFDVKD. This CDR3 has 17 amino acids. V was shortened by 7 bases and J by 0 bases, with 15 bases between the two germline ends. CDR3 loop: CATSDGGRRSGANVLTF. Written as DNA, the CDR3 is TGTGCCACCAGCGACGGAGGAAGGCGCTCTGGGGCCAACGTCCTGACTTTC.

The rearrangement links TRBV15 to TRBJ1-5; D remains ambiguous. The V gene's germline CDR1 is LNHNV and CDR2 YYDKDF (reference sequence). Deletions cut 4 bases from V and 4 bases from J, with 8 bases between. The CDR3 loop spans 13 amino acids. CDR3 loop: CATSTQTNQPQHF. The CDR3 DNA reads TGTGCCACCAGCACCCAAACAAATCAGCCCCAGCATTTT.

The chain is built from TRBV5-4 and TRBJ2-2; D perhaps matches TRBD2 (6 bases). The CDR3 sequence is 16 residues long. V lost 2 bases and J lost 7, with 18 bases in between. CDR1 SGHNT and CDR2 YYREEE come from the germline V gene (reference sequence). CDR3 sequence (DNA): TGTGCCAGCAGCTTAGGAGGGCGTGGGTACGGCGGGGAGCTGTTTTTT. Protein product: CASSLGGRGYGGELFF.

The V and J genes are TRBV19 and TRBJ1-5; D remains ambiguous. The V gene lost 5 bases and the J gene lost 2 bases, with 13 bases spanning the gap. The CDR3 length is 15 residues. Germline V gives CDR1 LNHDA, CDR2 SQIVND (reference sequence). For the CDR3, the DNA is TGTGCCAGTAGTGACGGGTCGTTGGGCAATCAGCCCCAGCATTTT. It codes for CASSDGSLGNQPQHF.

This chain links TRBV29-1 with TRBJ2-1; D gene uncertain. Germline CDR1 SQVTM, CDR2 ANQGSEA. The CDR3 loop spans 15 amino acids. V was pared by 3 bases and J by 5 bases, with 17 bases between. CDR3 DNA: TGCAGCGTTGAGTGGTTGGGCAGAAGGAACAATGAGCAGTTCTTC. Protein sequence: CSVEWLGRRNNEQFF.

The chain has TRBV27 and TRBJ1-2, with D possibly being TRBD1 (5 bases). The ends were cut back, 2 bases at V and 7 bases at J, with 14 bases in the middle. Per germline, CDR1 MNHEY and CDR2 SMNVEV (reference sequence). This CDR3 is 14 amino acids long. The CDR3 DNA is TGTGCCAGCAGTTTACAGGGCACATCGCCTGGCTACACCTTC. Translation: CASSLQGTSPGYTF.

This clone occurred once. This chain connects TRBV3-1 (or the pseudogene TRBV3-2) to TRBJ1-2; unclear D gene. V lost 4 bases and J lost 4, with 4 bases in between. The CDR3 totals 11 residues. Germline V gene lookup returns CDR1 LGHDT and CDR2 YNNKEL (reference sequence). The CDR3 DNA sequence: TGTGCCAGCAGCCGACTCTATGGCTACACCTTC. Translated: CASSRLYGYTF.

The CDR3 sequence: CASRSPDSNNSPLHF. The CDR3 DNA follows: TGTGCCAGCAGGAGTCCGGACAGCAATAATTCACCCCTCCACTTT. This chain joins TRBV6-5 and TRBJ1-6; D might be TRBD1 (6 bases). The CDR3 runs 15 residues. V lost 6 bases and J 5 bases, leaving 14 bases between the germline ends. Germline CDR1 reads MNHEY; CDR2 reads SVGAGI.

V and J are TRBV7-8 and TRBJ1-5; D call uncertain. V lost 7 bases to trimming and J lost 3 bases, with 10 bases between them. From germline, CDR1 is SGHVS and CDR2 FQNEAQ. The length of the CDR3 is 13 residues. CDR3 residues: CASTNEANQPQHF. The CDR3 nucleotides read TGTGCCAGCACGAACGAGGCCAATCAGCCCCAGCATTTT.

The chain carries TRBV6-1 and TRBJ1-1, with TRBD1 matching over 8 bases. CDR1 is MNHNS and CDR2 is SASEGT in the germline V gene. The CDR3 runs to 16 residues. V lost 4 bases to trimming and J lost 6 bases; unmatched junction nucleotides: 13. CDR3 amino acids: CASSVSGQGRGAEAFF. The CDR3 nucleotides are TGTGCCAGCAGTGTTTCCGGACAGGGAAGGGGGGCTGAAGCTTTCTTT.